Shown below are 8 T cell receptor beta chains from a single sample sequenced in a study of cytomegalovirus exposure and HLA in healthy donors (dated by TCRdb to the late 2010s). The library was obtained by the immunoSEQ multiplex PCR assay. A mixture of 60 forward primers for TCR Vbeta segments and 13 reverse primers for TCR Jbeta segments was used in the multiplex PCR. Held by TCRdb, this immuneACCESS table contains in-frame sequences only and omits some clones. Under half of the omission traces to an unresolved V gene where checked; the cause of the rest is unknown. In all, the sample holds around 120,000 clones, and approximately 77% of those were seen once. About 4.9% of the sample is held by the ten biggest clonotypes. Sequenced input: PBMCs. All receptors come from a man aged 45-65 years in good health and CMV-seropositive.

The table lists this clone with a few counts. The V call is TRBV7-6, the J call TRBJ2-7; D perhaps matches TRBD1 (6 bases). V was cut by 1 base and J by 7 bases, with 26 bases left in between. In germline, CDR1 is SGHVS, CDR2 FNYEAQ. There are 18 residues in the CDR3. CDR3 DNA: TGTGCCAGCAGCTTAGTCCCCACAGGGAGTAGGACGGCCGGGGAGCAGTACTTC. It codes for CASSLVPTGSRTAGEQYF.

The chain joins TRBV5-4 to TRBJ2-5, with TRBD1 identical over 7 bases. The CDR3 length is 16 residues. Germline-derived CDR1 and CDR2 are SGHNT and YYREEE (reference sequence). Unmatched junction bases numbered 11, after V lost 4 bases and J lost 2 bases. CDR3 in amino acids: CASSSQGGSGQETQYF. The CDR3 nucleotides are TGTGCCAGCAGCAGTCAAGGGGGCTCGGGGCAAGAGACCCAGTACTTC.

The chain employs TRBV6-5 and TRBJ1-1; D unclear. V shed 2 bases and J shed 1 base, with 11 bases lying between them. CDR3 size: 15 residues. In germline, CDR1 is MNHEY, CDR2 SVGAGI. The DNA for the CDR3 is TGTGCCAGCAGTTACGGCGGCGGAGGGAACACTGAAGCTTTCTTT. This codes for CASSYGGGGNTEAFF.

The chain combines TRBV2 with TRBJ1-1; no clear D gene. The V gene's germline CDR1 is SNHLY and CDR2 FYNNEI. V was trimmed by 0 bases and J by 11 bases, leaving 10 bases between them. This CDR3 is 12 amino acids long. The CDR3 loop is CASSEARGGAFF. The CDR3 DNA reads as TGTGCCAGCAGTGAAGCTCGAGGAGGGGCTTTCTTT.

Worth noting for this clone: Other nucleotide sequences from this sample produce the same CDR3. V is TRBV7-9 and J is TRBJ2-5; 9 positions agree with TRBD2. There are 18 residues in the CDR3. Germline V lookup: CDR1 SEHNR, CDR2 FQNEAQ (reference sequence). Germline trimming cut 5 bases from V and 1 base from J; bases unmatched to any gene: 14. The CDR3 here is CASSHAGRGGLTQETQYF. The CDR3 region has the DNA TGTGCCAGCAGCCACGCGGGGCGGGGGGGGTTGACCCAAGAGACCCAGTACTTC.

V is TRBV7-9 and J is TRBJ2-1; 9 bases map to TRBD2. The germline V gene has CDR1 SEHNR and CDR2 FQNEAQ (reference sequence). V shed 2 bases and J 7 bases; nucleotides not matched to a gene: 9. The CDR3 runs to 16 residues. The CDR3 is CASSLRREGRVNEQFF. The CDR3 coding sequence is TGTGCCAGCAGCTTACGGCGGGAGGGCCGCGTTAATGAGCAGTTCTTC.

The chain has TRBV27 and TRBJ1-1; possible D gene TRBD1, 5 bases. The CDR3 loop spans 12 amino acids. Germline lookup yields CDR1 MNHEY and CDR2 SMNVEV (reference sequence). Trimming cost V 5 bases and J 8 bases, with 12 bases left between them. As DNA, the CDR3 is TGTGCCAGCAGTACGGGACTCGCCGAAGCTTTCTTT. Protein sequence: CASSTGLAEAFF.

This clone came up a few times. The CDR3 spells CASSFGAVGTEAFF. CDR3 nucleotides: TGTGCCAGCAGCTTTGGGGCCGTAGGCACTGAAGCTTTCTTT. The V gene is TRBV7-9, the J gene TRBJ1-1; D possibly corresponds to TRBD1 (5 bases). The CDR3 runs 14 residues. Germline CDR1 is SEHNR and CDR2 is FQNEAQ (reference sequence). Trimming pared 3 bases from V and 4 bases from J, leaving 12 bases between.